The 10 T cell receptor beta chains given below trace back to one sample, sequenced in a study of PD-L1 blockade in urothelial cancer. Assay used: immunoSEQ multiplex PCR; TCRdb lists only in-frame clones, some missing. This sample has 85,000 to 100,000 clones; over 75% occur once, and the top ten carry about 2%. Regarding time point: pretreatment peripheral blood. The source material was PBMCs, sampled around atezolizumab (anti-PD-L1) treatment. Receptor source: a man between 60 and 70 years old with urothelial cancer.

The rearrangement uses TRBV2 and TRBJ1-2, with a weak D call TRBD1 (6 bases). V gave up 4 bases and J gave up 5 bases, with 17 bases separating them. Germline CDR1 is SNHLY and CDR2 is FYNNEI. The CDR3 totals 15 residues. The CDR3: CASSASLQGRYGYTF. In nucleotides, the CDR3 is TGTGCCAGCAGTGCCAGCCTACAGGGAAGGTATGGCTACACCTTC. Full variable domain (remainder filled in from reference TRBV2 and TRBJ1-2): EPEVTQTPSHQVTQMGQEVILRCVPISNHLYFYWYRQILGQKVEFLVSFYNNEISEKSEIFDDQFSVERPDGSNFTLKIRSTKLEDSAMYFCASSASLQGRYGYTFGSGTRLTVV.

The count of this clone is one. J is TRBJ1-2 and V is TRBV5-1, with D possibly TRBD1 on 6 matching bases. This CDR3 region has 16 residues. Germline assignment: CDR1 SGHRS and CDR2 YFSETQ. Trimming left V 0 bases short and J 3 bases short, with 15 bases between. The CDR3 region is CASSLDMGASDYGYTF. The DNA of the CDR3 is TGCGCCAGCAGCTTGGATATGGGGGCCTCAGACTATGGCTACACCTTC. The whole variable domain, remainder taken from reference TRBV5-1 and TRBJ1-2, is KAGVTQTPRYLIKTRGQQVTLSCSPISGHRSVSWYQQTPGQGLQFLFEYFSETQRNKGNFPGRFSGRQFSNSRSEMNVSTLELGDSALYLCASSLDMGASDYGYTFGSGTRLTVV.

The chain couples TRBV6-4 to TRBJ2-1; 9 bases fit TRBD2. CDR1 and CDR2 (germline): MRHNA, SNTAGT. The CDR3 loop spans 15 amino acids. V trimming: 8 bases; J trimming: 8 bases; junction bases outside the gene matches: 13. CDR3 in amino acids: CASFGVLAGGHEQFF. In DNA form, the CDR3 reads TGTGCCAGCTTCGGGGTTTTGGCGGGAGGGCATGAGCAGTTCTTC.

The V call is TRBV7-2, the J call TRBJ1-6; 9 positions match TRBD1. The CDR3 is 15 residues long. Germline lookup yields CDR1 SGHTA and CDR2 FQGNSA. V lost 6 bases, J lost 8 bases, and 8 bases stayed unmatched. DNA for the CDR3: TGTGCCAGCAGATCGGACAGGGGAAATGATTCACCCCTCCACTTT. Translation: CASRSDRGNDSPLHF.

The chain has TRBV6-5 and TRBJ1-3; 7 nucleotides match TRBD1. Per the germline V gene, CDR1 is MNHEY and CDR2 is SVGAGI. J was trimmed by 4 bases and V by 4 bases; bases with no gene match: 4. The CDR3 extends over 14 amino acids. The CDR3 here is CASSLDRKGNTIYF. The CDR3 region has the DNA TGTGCCAGCAGTTTGGACAGGAAGGGAAACACCATATATTTT.

DNA of the CDR3: TGTGCCAGCAGCTTAGCGCTGAGTGATACGCAGTATTTT. It specifies CASSLALSDTQYF. This chain links TRBV7-6 with TRBJ2-3, with no clear D. Germline V gene lookup returns CDR1 SGHVS and CDR2 FNYEAQ. This CDR3 is built from 13 residues. V was cut by 0 bases and J by 6 bases, with 7 bases left in between. Together with reference TRBV7-6 and TRBJ2-3, the CDR3 gives the full variable domain: GAGVSQSPRYKVTKRGQDVALRCDPISGHVSLYWYRQALGQGPEFLTYFNYEAQQDKSGLPNDRFSAERPEGSISTLTIQRTEQRDSAMYRCASSLALSDTQYFGPGTRLTVL.

In regard to this clone: This specimen includes other DNA sequences encoding the same CDR3. The chain recombines TRBV19 with TRBJ1-6, with TRBD1 matching over 10 bases. Germline assignment: CDR1 LNHDA and CDR2 SQIVND (reference sequence). This CDR3 region has 15 residues. V shed 4 bases, J shed 7 bases, and the junction held 4 bases outside the gene matches. The CDR3 here is CASSTGQGNNSPLHF. CDR3 DNA: TGTGCCAGTAGTACGGGACAGGGGAACAATTCACCCCTCCACTTT.

V is TRBV6-1 and J is TRBJ2-7, with 7 bases identical to TRBD1. The CDR3 spans 15 residues. The V gene's germline CDR1 is MNHNS and CDR2 SASEGT. The ends lost 2 bases at V and 2 bases at J; junction bases unmatched: 6. CDR3 sequence reads: CASSEWTGLTYEQYF. CDR3 DNA sequence: TGTGCCAGCAGTGAATGGACAGGCCTCACCTACGAGCAGTACTTC.

This chain joins TRBV5-1 and TRBJ2-2; 11 nucleotides align to TRBD2. Trimming removed 5 bases from V and 0 bases from J; junction bases left unmatched: 0. Per the germline V gene, CDR1 is SGHRS and CDR2 is YFSETQ. This CDR3 has 15 residues. The CDR3 sequence: CASRTSGANTGELFF. The DNA for the CDR3 is TGCGCCAGCAGGACTAGCGGGGCGAACACCGGGGAGCTGTTTTTT.

The rearrangement links TRBV20-1 to TRBJ2-1, with TRBD2 matching 9 bases. Germline V lookup: CDR1 DFQATT, CDR2 SNEGSKA (reference sequence). The CDR3 totals 11 residues. The chain's CDR3 is CSPLAGSEQFF. The CDR3 region has the DNA TGCAGCCCGCTAGCGGGAAGTGAGCAGTTCTTC.